This T cell receptor (beta chain) was retrieved from a study of cytomegalovirus exposure and HLA in healthy donors. Study-wide points: Later on, analysis showed that most CMV-associated TCR beta chains appeared to be HLA-restricted.

In its sample, this clone was seen once. Antigen unknown. It was with 60 Vbeta and 13 Jbeta primers that the PCR ran. The protocol was immunoSEQ multiplex PCR, while the TCRdb copy is restricted to in-frame clones and leaves out a portion. The sample comprises about 110,000 clones, about 80% of which are singletons, and 7.8% rests with the top ten. CDR3 length equals 15 residues. Germline CDR1 and CDR2: MDHEN and SYDVKM. Trimming took off 5 bases at V and 4 bases at J, with 16 bases between the two ends. This TCR was recovered from a man aged 25-40 years in good health and CMV-seronegative. Sequencing was done on a sample of PBMCs. The chain links TRBV28 to TRBJ2-3, with a tentative D call TRBD2 (5 bases). CDR3 in DNA: TGTGCCAGCAGTCCCCCGGACTCTCGAGCAGATACGCAGTATTTT. This codes for CASSPPDSRADTQYF. Combining the CDR3 with reference TRBV28 and TRBJ2-3 gives the whole variable domain DVKVTQSSRYLVKRTGEKVFLECVQDMDHENMFWYRQDPGLGLRLIYFSYDVKMKEKGDIPEGYSVSREKKERFSLILESASTNQTSMYLCASSPPDSRADTQYFGPGTRLTVL.